Following are 10 T cell receptor beta chains from one sample sequenced in a study of glioma-infiltrating T cells. TCR alpha and beta CDR3 regions were amplified from RNA using iRepertoire nested multiplex PCR. One entry per CDR3 protein, called by TCRdb with MiXCR from the multiplex PCR reads. The repertoire holds about 20,000 distinct CDR3 sequences, with roughly 24% as singletons. Sequencing was done on a sample of glioma tissue, nonneoplastic brain tissue, or PBMCs (not recorded which). The receptors shown here come from a human donor with low-grade glioma or glioblastoma, undergoing nonglioma brain surgery, or in good health (not recorded which).

Turning to this clonotype: One end of the junction does not line up with germline, which may come from a read error. The CDR3 sequence: CASSSGTGGQPKHF. CDR3 coding DNA: TGTGCCAGCAGTTCCGGGACAGGGGGTCAGCCCAAGCATTTT. J is TRBJ1-5 and V is TRBV12-3 or TRBV12-4; 11 positions agree with TRBD1. The CDR3 extends over 14 amino acids.

The rearrangement joins TRBV20-1 to TRBJ1-1, with a weak D call TRBD1 (5 bases). Germline values: CDR1 DFQATT, CDR2 SNEGSKA (reference sequence). This CDR3 contains 13 residues. V lost 3 bases and J 6 bases, leaving 14 bases between the germline ends. CDR3 amino acids: CSASSGGKAEAFF. Written as DNA, the CDR3 is TGCAGTGCTAGCTCGGGGGGAAAGGCTGAAGCTTTCTTT.

This clonotype was found many times. The chain couples TRBV2 to TRBJ2-5; a weak D match, TRBD1 (6 bases). CDR3 length equals 15 residues. CDR1 and CDR2 (germline): SNHLY, FYNNEI. V shed 5 bases and J shed 1 base, with 14 bases lying between them. CDR3 bases: TGTGCCAGCAGTTACTTAGTGGGGGCCCAAGAGACCCAGTACTTC. Protein product: CASSYLVGAQETQYF.

This clonotype occurred many times. The chain employs TRBV20-1 and TRBJ2-7; 7 bases match TRBD2. From germline, CDR1 is DFQATT and CDR2 SNEGSKA (reference sequence). With 2 bases clipped from V and 2 bases from J, the junction kept 3 bases outside the gene matches. The CDR3 spans 13 residues. The CDR3 spells CSARLGGTYEQYF. CDR3 nucleotides: TGCAGTGCTAGATTGGGGGGGACCTACGAGCAGTACTTC.

This clonotype was counted between two and nine times. The rearrangement uses TRBV7-9 and TRBJ2-1, with D perhaps given as TRBD1 or TRBD2 (5 bases each). CDR3 length: 15 residues. Trimming pared 3 bases from V and 8 bases from J, leaving 17 bases between. Germline loops: CDR1 SEHNR, CDR2 FQNEAQ (reference sequence). This CDR3 is CASSFTRGRGDEQFF. The CDR3 DNA is TGTGCCAGCAGCTTTACCCGGGGCCGAGGAGATGAGCAGTTCTTC.

This clonotype was counted ten times or more. This chain links TRBV7-9 with TRBJ2-3, with TRBD1 matching 9 bases. The CDR3 is 16 amino acids. Germline V CDR1 and CDR2: SEHNR, FQNEAQ (reference sequence). Trimming cost V 5 bases and J 3 bases; bases outside gene matches: 9. CDR3 protein: CASSLGDRAITDTQYF. The CDR3 nucleotides read TGTGCCAGCAGCCTGGGGGACAGGGCTATTACAGATACGCAGTATTTT.

Points on this clonotype: The conserved closing phenylalanine or tryptophan is absent in this CDR3, likely reflecting a read error. V is TRBV27 and J is TRBJ2-7, with D hard to call. CDR3 length: 14 residues. Looked up from germline, CDR1 is MNHEY and CDR2 is SMNVEV (reference sequence). V was cut by 6 bases and J by 7 bases, with 19 bases left in between. In DNA, the CDR3 is TGTGCCAGCAGACTTAGAGCGAACGTGCGGGAGCAGTACTAC. Residues: CASRLRANVREQYY.

In its sample, this clonotype was seen a few times. The J gene is TRBJ1-1, the V gene TRBV19, with D uncertain. CDR1 and CDR2 from the germline V gene are LNHDA and SQIVND (reference sequence). The CDR3 contains 15 residues. The ends were cut back, 0 bases at V and 4 bases at J, with 12 bases in the middle. As DNA, the CDR3 is TGTGCCAGTAGTATAGATCCGACTGCGGGCACTGAAGCTTTCTTT. This encodes CASSIDPTAGTEAFF.

In regard to this clonotype: In this CDR3 the conserved last residue, phenylalanine or tryptophan, is missing, so a read error is likely. The chain has TRBV3-1 and TRBJ1-3, with 11 bases that match TRBD1. CDR1 LGHDT and CDR2 YNNKEL come from the germline V gene (reference sequence). The trim removed 8 bases at V and 2 bases at J, leaving 8 bases unmatched. This CDR3 comprises 16 residues. CDR3 sequence reads: CASGGTGGRTGNTIYL. For the CDR3, the DNA is TGTGCCAGCGGAGGGACAGGGGGTCGGACTGGAAACACCATATATCTT.

This chain joins TRBV4-2 and TRBJ1-4; D perhaps matches TRBD1 (5 bases). The length of the CDR3 is 15 residues. Looked up from germline, CDR1 is LGHNA and CDR2 is YNFKEQ. Trimming cost V 0 bases and J 5 bases, with 10 bases left between them. In nucleotides, the CDR3 is TGTGCCAGCAGCCAAGACGAGGGGCGGAATGAAAAACTGTTTTTT. This gives the protein CASSQDEGRNEKLFF.